The rows below give T cell receptor beta chains drawn from one sample of a study of tumor-infiltrating lymphocytes in oesophageal squamous cell carcinoma. A single record per CDR3 protein comes from TCRdb applying MiXCR to the PCR reads. The sample yields under 20,000 distinct CDR3 sequences, under 40% seen once. What was sequenced was blood. The receptors stem from a male donor with esophageal squamous cell carcinoma. Each CDR3 is given with its conserved first and last residue. A D gene is named only where the DNA matches it firmly. Clone size is given for some rows only: seen once, a few or many times, or a class if the clone is expanded.

few	13	TRBJ2-1	-	TRBV7-6	CASSLASLAEQFF	TGTGCCAGCAGCTTAGCGTCGCTAGCGGAGCAGTTCTTC
many	16	TRBJ1-1	-	TRBV5-1	CASSLSGAASNTEAFF	TGCGCCAGCAGCTTGAGTGGGGCAGCTTCTAACACTGAAGCTTTCTTT
once	11	TRBJ2-1	-	TRBV7-2	CASSLGGGQFF	TGTGCCAGCAGCTTAGGGGGCGGGCAGTTCTTC
many	12	TRBJ1-1	-	TRBV6-1	CASSSIGTQAFF	TGTGCCAGCAGTTCTATAGGGACGCAAGCTTTCTTT
-	13	TRBJ2-3	TRBD1	TRBV24-1	CATRDRGRYTQYF	TGTGCCACCAGAGACAGGGGGCGATATACGCAGTATTTT
-	14	TRBJ2-7	-	TRBV7-2	CASSLDTGSYEQYF	TGTGCCAGCAGCTTAGACACGGGTTCCTACGAGCAGTACTTC
few	15	TRBJ2-7	TRBD2	TRBV7-9	CASSLYGLAIYEQYF	TGTGCCAGCAGCTTGTATGGACTAGCGATTTACGAGCAGTACTTC
-	16	TRBJ1-6	-	TRBV7-2	CASSHKEGSINSPLHF	TGTGCCAGCAGCCACAAGGAGGGCTCGATTAATTCACCCCTCCACTTT
-	13	TRBJ2-1	-	TRBV12-5	CASGSNVRGDQFF	TGTGCTAGTGGTTCGAATGTGAGAGGGGATCAGTTCTTC
many	14	TRBJ1-2	TRBD1	TRBV6-1	CASSLRDRGRGYTF	TGTGCCAGCAGCCTACGGGACAGGGGGCGCGGCTACACCTTC
few	13	TRBJ2-1	-	TRBV6-6	CASSYSPNYEQFF	TGTGCCAGCAGTTACTCGCCCAATTATGAGCAGTTCTTC
-	14	TRBJ2-7	-	TRBV7-6	CASSPGDSHYEQYF	TGTGCCAGCAGCCCTGGGGACTCCCACTACGAGCAGTACTTC
-	13	TRBJ2-5	-	TRBV7-3	CASSLGAQETQYF	TGTGCCAGCAGCCTTGGTGCGCAAGAGACCCAGTACTTC
many	14	TRBJ1-2	-	TRBV10-3	CAITDGTSVEGYTF	TGTGCCATCACCGACGGGACGTCGGTCGAAGGCTACACCTTC
many	12	TRBJ2-3	-	TRBV7-6	CASSLAADTQYF	TGTGCCAGCAGCTTAGCGGCAGATACGCAGTATTTT
medium-sized	13	TRBJ1-5	-	TRBV28	CASSLQGDQPQHF	TGTGCCAGCAGTTTACAGGGAGATCAGCCCCAGCATTTT
-	14	TRBJ2-5	-	TRBV7-2	CASSGRQLQETQYF	TGTGCCAGCAGCGGTCGACAACTCCAAGAGACCCAGTACTTC
-	15	TRBJ2-5	-	TRBV7-8	CASSSSGTMRETQYF	TGTGCCAGCAGCTCTTCCGGGACAATGAGGGAGACCCAGTACTTC
many	15	TRBJ2-4	-	TRBV7-9	CASREGGLAKNIQYF	TGTGCCAGCAGGGAAGGGGGGTTAGCCAAAAACATTCAGTACTTC
many	13	TRBJ2-1	-	TRBV6-6	CASSYRVDNEQFF	TGTGCCAGCAGTTACAGGGTCGACAATGAGCAGTTCTTC
-	16	TRBJ2-1	TRBD2	TRBV28	CASSLMTSGAYNEQFF	TGTGCCAGCAGTTTAATGACTAGCGGAGCTTACAATGAGCAGTTCTTC
once	14	TRBJ1-5	TRBD1	TRBV6-1	CASSTTGMGQPQHF	TGTGCCAGCAGTACGACAGGGATGGGTCAGCCCCAGCATTTT
many	15	TRBJ2-7	-	TRBV6-1	CASKREDSTLYEQYF	TGTGCCAGCAAGCGTGAGGACTCGACCCTTTACGAGCAGTACTTC
medium-sized	14	TRBJ2-7	-	TRBV12-3/TRBV12-4	CASSFLVVRNEQYF	TGTGCCAGCAGTTTCCTAGTGGTGCGGAACGAGCAGTACTTC
many	11	TRBJ2-1	-	TRBV5-1	CASTAYNEQFF	TGCGCCAGCACAGCGTACAATGAGCAGTTCTTC
large	15	TRBJ2-3	-	TRBV10-3	CAISESGASTDTQYF	TGTGCCATCAGTGAGTCGGGGGCTAGCACAGATACGCAGTATTTT
many	15	TRBJ2-5	-	TRBV5-1	CASSLEAGRRETQYF	TGCGCCAGCAGCTTGGAGGCAGGGCGGCGGGAGACCCAGTACTTC
-	19	TRBJ2-5	TRBD2	TRBV7-6	CASSLRFASGGDRKETQYF	TGTGCCAGCAGCTTACGGTTCGCTAGCGGGGGGGATCGTAAAGAGACCCAGTACTTC
few	14	TRBJ2-1	-	TRBV7-9	CASLKVAENNEQFF	TGTGCCAGCCTGAAGGTAGCGGAAAACAATGAGCAGTTCTTC
few	13	TRBJ2-7	-	TRBV7-3	CASSLTAGNEQYF	TGTGCCAGCAGCTTAACTGCCGGTAATGAGCAGTACTTC
-	12	TRBJ2-7	TRBD2	TRBV7-8	CASSIAGDEQYF	TGTGCCAGCAGCATAGCGGGAGACGAGCAGTACTTC
few	13	TRBJ1-1	-	TRBV7-3	CASSFFRDTEAFF	TGTGCCAGCAGCTTCTTCCGTGACACTGAAGCTTTCTTT
once	13	TRBJ1-1	-	TRBV5-1	CASTETVNTEAFF	TGCGCCAGCACGGAAACAGTGAACACTGAAGCTTTCTTT
-	12	TRBJ2-1	-	TRBV11-1	CASSLPDNEQFF	TGTGCCAGCAGCTTACCCGACAATGAGCAGTTCTTC
once	16	TRBJ1-2	TRBD1	TRBV6-1	CASRASAARGDYGYTF	TGTGCCAGCAGGGCAAGTGCGGCCAGGGGGGACTATGGCTACACCTTC
many	14	TRBJ1-2	-	TRBV28	CASSAGGGNYGYTF	TGTGCCAGCAGTGCCGGGGGCGGAAACTATGGCTACACCTTC
few	17	TRBJ2-7	TRBD2	TRBV7-2	CASSKKGSGLAAYEQYF	TGTGCCAGCAGCAAAAAGGGGTCCGGACTAGCGGCCTACGAGCAGTACTTC
few	12	TRBJ2-1	TRBD2	TRBV13	CASSPSAGEQFF	TGTGCCAGCAGCCCATCAGCGGGAGAGCAGTTCTTC
many	15	TRBJ1-5	-	TRBV19	CASSLTSYSNQPQHF	TGTGCCAGTAGTCTTACTTCCTATAGCAATCAGCCCCAGCATTTT
-	14	TRBJ2-1	-	TRBV7-4	CASGRGSSYNEQFF	TGTGCCAGCGGAAGAGGGAGTTCCTACAATGAGCAGTTCTTC
-	15	TRBJ2-1	-	TRBV7-4	CASSRPADVYNEQFF	TGTGCCAGCAGCCGTCCCGCGGACGTCTACAATGAGCAGTTCTTC